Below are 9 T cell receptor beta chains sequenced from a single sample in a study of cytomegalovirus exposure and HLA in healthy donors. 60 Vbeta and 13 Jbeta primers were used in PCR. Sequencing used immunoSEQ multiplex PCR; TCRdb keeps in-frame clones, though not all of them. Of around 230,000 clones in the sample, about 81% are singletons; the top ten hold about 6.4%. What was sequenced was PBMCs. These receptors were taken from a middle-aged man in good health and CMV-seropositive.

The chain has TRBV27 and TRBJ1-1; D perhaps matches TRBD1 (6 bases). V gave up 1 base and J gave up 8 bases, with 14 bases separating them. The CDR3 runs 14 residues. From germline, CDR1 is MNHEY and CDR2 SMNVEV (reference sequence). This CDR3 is CASSLWSRGEEAFF. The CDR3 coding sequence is TGTGCCAGCAGTTTATGGTCCAGGGGAGAGGAAGCTTTCTTT.

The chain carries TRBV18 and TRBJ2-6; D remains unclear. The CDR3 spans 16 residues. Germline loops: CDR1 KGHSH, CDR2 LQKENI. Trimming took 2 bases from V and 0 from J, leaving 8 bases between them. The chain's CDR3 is CASSPRSISGANVLTF. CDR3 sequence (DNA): TGTGCCAGCTCACCAAGAAGCATCTCTGGGGCCAACGTCCTGACTTTC.

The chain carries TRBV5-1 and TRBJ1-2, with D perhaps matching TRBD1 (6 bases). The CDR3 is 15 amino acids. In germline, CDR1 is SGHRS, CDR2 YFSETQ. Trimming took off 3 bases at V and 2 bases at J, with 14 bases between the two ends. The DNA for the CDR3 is TGCGCCAGCAGCTCGTCGACAGGACTGAACTATGGCTACACCTTC. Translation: CASSSSTGLNYGYTF.

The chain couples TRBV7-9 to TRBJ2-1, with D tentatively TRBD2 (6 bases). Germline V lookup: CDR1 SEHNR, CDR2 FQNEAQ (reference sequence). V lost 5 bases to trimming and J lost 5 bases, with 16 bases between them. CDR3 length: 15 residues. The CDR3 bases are TGTGCCAGCAGCGCAGGTGGCGGGATTCACAATGAGCAGTTCTTC. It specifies CASSAGGGIHNEQFF. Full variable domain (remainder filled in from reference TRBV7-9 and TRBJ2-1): DTGVSQNPRHKITKRGQNVTFRCDPISEHNRLYWYRQTLGQGPEFLTYFQNEAQLEKSRLLSDRFSAERPKGSFSTLEIQRTEQGDSAMYLCASSAGGGIHNEQFFGPGTRLTVL.

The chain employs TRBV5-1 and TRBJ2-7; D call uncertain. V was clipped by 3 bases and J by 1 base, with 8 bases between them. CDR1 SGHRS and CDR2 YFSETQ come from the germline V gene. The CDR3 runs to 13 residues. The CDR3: CASSWAGSYEQYF. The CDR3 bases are TGCGCCAGCAGCTGGGCAGGATCCTACGAGCAGTACTTC.

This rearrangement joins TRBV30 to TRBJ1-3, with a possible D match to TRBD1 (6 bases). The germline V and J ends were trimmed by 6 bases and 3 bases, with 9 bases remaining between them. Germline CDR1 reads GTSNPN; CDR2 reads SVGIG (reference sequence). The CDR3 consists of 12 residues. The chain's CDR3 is CACYRDGNTIYF. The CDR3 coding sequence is TGTGCCTGTTACAGGGATGGAAACACCATATATTTT. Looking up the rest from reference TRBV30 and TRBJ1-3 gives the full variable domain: SQTIHQWPATLVQPVGSPLSLECTVEGTSNPNLYWYRQAAGRGLQLLFYSVGIGQISSEVPQNLSASRPQDRQFILSSKKLLLSDSGFYLCACYRDGNTIYFGEGSWLTVV.

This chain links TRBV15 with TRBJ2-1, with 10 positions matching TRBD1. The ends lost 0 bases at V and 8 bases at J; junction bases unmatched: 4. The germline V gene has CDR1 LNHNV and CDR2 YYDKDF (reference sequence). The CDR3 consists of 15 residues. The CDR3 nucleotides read TGTGCCACCAGCAGAGATAAGGGACAGGGGTATGAGCAGTTCTTC. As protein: CATSRDKGQGYEQFF.

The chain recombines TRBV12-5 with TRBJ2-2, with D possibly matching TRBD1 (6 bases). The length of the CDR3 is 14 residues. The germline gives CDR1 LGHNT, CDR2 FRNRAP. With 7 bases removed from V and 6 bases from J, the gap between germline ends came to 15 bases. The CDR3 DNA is TGTGCTAGTGCCCCTACAGGGTTATCCGGGGAGCTGTTTTTT. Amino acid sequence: CASAPTGLSGELFF.

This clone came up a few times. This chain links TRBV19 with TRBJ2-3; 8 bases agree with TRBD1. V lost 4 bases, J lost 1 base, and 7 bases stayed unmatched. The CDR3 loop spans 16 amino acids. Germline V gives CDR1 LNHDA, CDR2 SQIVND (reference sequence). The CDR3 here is CASSTGQARGTDTQYF. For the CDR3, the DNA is TGTGCCAGTAGTACGGGACAGGCCCGGGGCACAGATACGCAGTATTTT.